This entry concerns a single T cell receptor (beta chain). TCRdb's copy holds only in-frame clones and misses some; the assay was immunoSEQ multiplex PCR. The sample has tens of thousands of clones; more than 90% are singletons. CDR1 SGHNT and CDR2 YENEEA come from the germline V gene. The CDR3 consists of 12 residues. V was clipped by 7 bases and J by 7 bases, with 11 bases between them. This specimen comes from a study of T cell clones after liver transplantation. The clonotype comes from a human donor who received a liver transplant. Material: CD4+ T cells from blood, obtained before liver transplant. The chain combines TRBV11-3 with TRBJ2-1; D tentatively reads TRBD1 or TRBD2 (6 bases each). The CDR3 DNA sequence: TGTGCCAGCACCGGAGGGGGGAATGAGCAGTTCTTC. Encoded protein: CASTGGGNEQFF.